This entry describes one TCR beta chain. From germline, CDR1 is MGHRA and CDR2 YSYEKL. CDR3 length: 18 residues. The ends were cut back, 0 bases at V and 0 bases at J, with 15 bases in the middle. These data are taken from a study of identical twins. TCRdb reprocessed the 5' RACE reads via MiXCR and lists one record per CDR3 protein. There are 1.5 million to 2 million distinct CDR3 sequences in the sample; less than 40% occur only once, and under 0.35% lies in the top ten. This chain joins TRBV4-1 and TRBJ2-1; D is unclear. The sequence came from a newborn girl in good health. The sequenced material came from cord blood. CDR3 sequence: CASSQDPPRARSYNEQFF. As DNA, the CDR3 is TGCGCCAGCAGCCAAGATCCCCCTAGAGCTCGCTCCTACAATGAGCAGTTCTTC.